This TCR beta chain was recovered during a study of T cells in Graves' hyperthyroidism and ophthalmopathy. Notes on the study in general: The blood repertoire included most of the expanded thyroid clonotypes above 0.001.

Amplified regions were TCR beta CDR3 sequences from RNA transcripts. Initially, a first-round RT-PCR of the TCR CDR3 employed the HTBI primer set. One entry per CDR3 protein, called by TCRdb with MiXCR from the multiplex PCR reads. Among around 250,000 distinct CDR3 sequences listed, roughly 15% were seen once. Investigators excluded patients with uncontrolled infection, other autoimmune disease, pregnancy or lactation. This clonotype was found many times. Its antigen is currently unknown. V lost 0 bases and J 6 bases, leaving 15 bases between the germline ends. The CDR3 is made up of 15 amino acids. Germline V gene lookup returns CDR1 DFQATT and CDR2 SNEGSKA (reference sequence).

The material sequenced was blood. The source is a woman between 40 and 55 years old with Graves' hyperthyroidism that later progressed to Graves' ophthalmopathy. The chain carries TRBV20-1 and TRBJ2-1; D possibly corresponds to TRBD2 (6 bases). CDR3 region: CSAREGNSGFNEQFF. The DNA for the CDR3 is TGCAGTGCTAGAGAGGGAAATAGCGGATTCAATGAGCAGTTCTTC.